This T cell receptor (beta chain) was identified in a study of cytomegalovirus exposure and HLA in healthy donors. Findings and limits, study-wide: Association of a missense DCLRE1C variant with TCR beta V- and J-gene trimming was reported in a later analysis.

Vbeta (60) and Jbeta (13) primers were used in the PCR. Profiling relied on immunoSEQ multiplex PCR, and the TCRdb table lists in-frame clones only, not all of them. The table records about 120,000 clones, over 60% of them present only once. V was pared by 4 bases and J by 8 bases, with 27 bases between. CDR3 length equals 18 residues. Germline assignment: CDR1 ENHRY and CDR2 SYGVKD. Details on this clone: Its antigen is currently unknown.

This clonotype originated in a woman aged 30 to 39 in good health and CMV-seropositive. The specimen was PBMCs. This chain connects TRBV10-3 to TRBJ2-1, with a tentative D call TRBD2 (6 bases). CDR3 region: CAISGIRPGRKTGYEQFF. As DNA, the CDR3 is TGTGCCATCAGTGGGATACGCCCCGGGAGAAAAACGGGCTATGAGCAGTTCTTC.